These 2 T cell receptor beta chains were sequenced from one sample in a study of T cells in Graves' hyperthyroidism and ophthalmopathy. Amplification of TCR beta CDR3 regions was performed using RNA transcripts as template. HTBI primers were the set used in a first-round RT-PCR of the TCR CDR3. TCRdb processed the multiplex PCR reads anew with MiXCR; each CDR3 protein has one entry. The repertoire holds approximately 400,000 distinct CDR3 sequences, with about 19% as singletons. The sample taken for sequencing was blood. Source of these receptors: a young woman with Graves' hyperthyroidism.

The J gene is TRBJ2-2, the V gene TRBV10-2; 8 nucleotides match TRBD2. Germline V gene lookup returns CDR1 WSHSY and CDR2 SAAADI. The CDR3 is made up of 14 amino acids. V was clipped by 7 bases and J by 4 bases; unmatched bases: 5. CDR3 region: CASTRGGRTGELFF. CDR3 sequence (DNA): TGCGCCAGCACCCGGGGGGGCCGCACCGGGGAGCTGTTTTTT.

This clonotype was counted only a few times. The gene calls are TRBV20-1 and TRBJ1-1; D not certain. From germline, CDR1 is DFQATT and CDR2 SNEGSKA (reference sequence). V dropped 4 bases and J dropped 4 bases, with 13 bases sitting between them. The CDR3 loop spans 13 amino acids. This chain's CDR3 is CSANEGSSTEAFF. CDR3 coding DNA: TGCAGTGCTAATGAGGGCTCCAGCACTGAAGCTTTCTTT.